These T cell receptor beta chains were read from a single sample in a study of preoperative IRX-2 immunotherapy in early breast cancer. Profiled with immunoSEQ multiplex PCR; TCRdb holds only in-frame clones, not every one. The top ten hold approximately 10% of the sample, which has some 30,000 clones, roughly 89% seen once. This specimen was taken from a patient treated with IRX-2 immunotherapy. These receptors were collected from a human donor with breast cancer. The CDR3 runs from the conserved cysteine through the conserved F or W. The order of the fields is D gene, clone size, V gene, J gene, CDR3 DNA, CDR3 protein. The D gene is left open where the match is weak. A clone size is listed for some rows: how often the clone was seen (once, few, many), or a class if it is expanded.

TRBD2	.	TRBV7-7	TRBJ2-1	TGTGCCAGCAGCCAGGGTCGCGGGGGGGTAGGCAATGAGCAGTTCTTC	CASSQGRGGVGNEQFF
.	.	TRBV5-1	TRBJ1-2	TGCGCCAGCAGCTTGGATAGGCCTAACTATGGCTACACCTTC	CASSLDRPNYGYTF
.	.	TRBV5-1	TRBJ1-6	TGCGCCAGCAGGCAACGGACAGAAAGCAATTCACCCCTCCACTTT	CASRQRTESNSPLHF
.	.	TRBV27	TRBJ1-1	TGTGCCAGCAGTTTAGGACGGAACACTGAAGCTTTCTTT	CASSLGRNTEAFF
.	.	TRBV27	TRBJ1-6	TGTGCCAGCGCCACCGTGGGTTATAATTCACCCCTCCACTTT	CASATVGYNSPLHF
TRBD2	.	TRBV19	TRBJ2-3	TGTGCCAGTACCATTAGCGGGGGGTGGGCAGATACGCAGTATTTT	CASTISGGWADTQYF
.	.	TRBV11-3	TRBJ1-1	TGTGCCAGCAGCCGGACAGAGAACACTGAAGCTTTCTTT	CASSRTENTEAFF
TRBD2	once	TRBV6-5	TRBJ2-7	TGTGCCAGCAGTTACCCCCGGGTAGCGGGCAAGGTCGAGCAGTACTTC	CASSYPRVAGKVEQYF
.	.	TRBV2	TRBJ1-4	TGTGCCAGCATTGAGGGGGGTTGGGAAAAACTGTTTTTT	CASIEGGWEKLFF
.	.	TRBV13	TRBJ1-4	TGTGCCAGCAGCTTATATGGGGACAAAGCTAATGAAAAACTGTTTTTT	CASSLYGDKANEKLFF
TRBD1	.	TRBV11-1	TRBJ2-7	TGTGCCAGCAGCCGTTTTGGACAGGGTGTATACGAGCAGTACTTC	CASSRFGQGVYEQYF
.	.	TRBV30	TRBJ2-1	TGTGCCTGGAGTGTCGAGGAGCAGTTCTTC	CAWSVEEQFF
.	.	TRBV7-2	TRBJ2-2	TGTGCCAGCAGCTTAGGGCAGGTGAACACCGGGGAGCTGTTTTTT	CASSLGQVNTGELFF
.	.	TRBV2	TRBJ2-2	TGTGCCGGACAGTACACCGGGGAGCTGTTTTTT	CAGQYTGELFF
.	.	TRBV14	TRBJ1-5	TGTGCCAGCAGCCCGGGACACTATCAGCCCCAGCATTTT	CASSPGHYQPQHF
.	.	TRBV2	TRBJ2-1	TGTGCCAGCAGGCGAATTCCGGGAGAGCAGTTCTTC	CASRRIPGEQFF
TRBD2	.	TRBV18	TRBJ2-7	TGTGCCAGCTCACCCCCCGGGACTAGCAACTACGAGCAGTACTTC	CASSPPGTSNYEQYF
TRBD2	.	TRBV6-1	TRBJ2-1	TGTGCCAGCAGTGACCTAGCGGGGTGGGATGAGCAGTTCTTC	CASSDLAGWDEQFF
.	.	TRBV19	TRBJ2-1	TGTGCCAGTAATCACAGACGTGGAAATGAGCAGTTCTTC	CASNHRRGNEQFF
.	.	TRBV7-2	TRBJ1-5	TGTGCCAGCAGCTTGCAGGCCTCTCAGCCCCAGCATTTT	CASSLQASQPQHF
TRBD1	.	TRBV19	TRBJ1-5	TGTGCCAGTAGTCTCCTCTTCTCAGACAGGGTGGGTCAGCCCCAGCATTTT	CASSLLFSDRVGQPQHF
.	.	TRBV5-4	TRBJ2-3	TGTGCCAGCAGCCGGAGGGGAACAGATACGCAGTATTTT	CASSRRGTDTQYF
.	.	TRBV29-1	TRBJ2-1	TGCAGCGTCCAGGGGGGGACTAACTCCTACAATGAGCAGTTCTTC	CSVQGGTNSYNEQFF
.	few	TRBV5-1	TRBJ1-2	TGCGCCAGCAGCTTGGTAGAGGTTCGGGTAAGCAAAGGCTACACCTTC	CASSLVEVRVSKGYTF
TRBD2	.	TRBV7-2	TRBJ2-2	TGTGCCAGCAGCTTAGCAGCGGGGGTCCCCGGGGAGCTGTTTTTT	CASSLAAGVPGELFF
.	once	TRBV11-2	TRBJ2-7	TGTGCCAGCAGCTCCCCTTGGTGGGGGCGCGCCTACGAGCAGTACTTC	CASSSPWWGRAYEQYF
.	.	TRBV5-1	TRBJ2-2	TGCGCCAGCAGCTTTGAGAGCACCGGGGAGCTGTTTTTT	CASSFESTGELFF
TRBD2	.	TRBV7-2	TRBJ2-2	TGTGCCAGCAGTTCTAGCGGGAGAGGGACCGGGGAGCTGTTTTTT	CASSSSGRGTGELFF
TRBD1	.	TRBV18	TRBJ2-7	TGTGCCAGCTCACCTCCTTCCAGGACAGGGTCCCACGAGCAGTACTTC	CASSPPSRTGSHEQYF
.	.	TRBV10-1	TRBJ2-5	TGCGCCAGCAGTGAAGGAGGGCAAGAGACCCAGTACTTC	CASSEGGQETQYF
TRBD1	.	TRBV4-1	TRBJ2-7	TGCGCCAGCAGCCAAGGGGAACAGGGGTATTCGTGGCAGTACTTC	CASSQGEQGYSWQYF
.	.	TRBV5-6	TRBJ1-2	TGTGCCAGCAGCTCCCGAGACAGGAACTATGGCTACACCTTC	CASSSRDRNYGYTF
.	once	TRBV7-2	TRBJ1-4	TGTGCCAGCAGTCCAGGAGGTGAAAAACTGTTTTTT	CASSPGGEKLFF
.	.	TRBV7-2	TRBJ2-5	TGTGCCAGCAGCTTAGGTAGCGCCCAAGAGACCCAGTACTTC	CASSLGSAQETQYF
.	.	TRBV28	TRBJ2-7	TGTGCCAGCAGTTTAGAGGGGGGAAGGGACGAGCAGTACTTC	CASSLEGGRDEQYF
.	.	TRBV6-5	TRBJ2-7	TGTGCCAGCGGAATGGTCCGGGGGCGATTCTACGAGCAGTACTTC	CASGMVRGRFYEQYF
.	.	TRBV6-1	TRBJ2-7	TGTGCCAGCAGTGAATATCAGGGCTGGGAGCAGTACTTC	CASSEYQGWEQYF
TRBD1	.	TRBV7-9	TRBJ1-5	TGTGCCAGCAGCCTAGGACAGGGTACTCAGCCCCAGCATTTT	CASSLGQGTQPQHF
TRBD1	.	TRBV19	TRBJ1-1	TGTGCCAGTAGTAGCCAACAGGGGGCCAGGACTGAAGCTTTCTTT	CASSSQQGARTEAFF
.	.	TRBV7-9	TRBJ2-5	TGTGCCAGCAGCTTCTTAGGGTCGGGGCTGTACTTC	CASSFLGSGLYF
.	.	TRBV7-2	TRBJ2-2	TGTGCCAGCAGCTCTAGGCACACCGGGGAGCTGTTTTTT	CASSSRHTGELFF
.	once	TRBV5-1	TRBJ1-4	TGCGCCAGCAGCTTGACCAGGCTTGCCTGGAATGAAAAACTGTTTTTT	CASSLTRLAWNEKLFF
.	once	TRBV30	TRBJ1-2	TGTGCCTGGAGTGTACTCGGCGATGGCTACACCTTC	CAWSVLGDGYTF
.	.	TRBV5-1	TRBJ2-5	TGCGCCAGCAGGGGGACACCCTCCGAAGAGACCCAGTACTTC	CASRGTPSEETQYF
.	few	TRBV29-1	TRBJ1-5	TGCAGCGCCATCCAGGGGTCTAGCAATCAGCCCCAGCATTTT	CSAIQGSSNQPQHF
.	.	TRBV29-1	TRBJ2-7	TGCAGCGTTGAATGGGCCGGAAGCTCCTACGAGCAGTACTTC	CSVEWAGSSYEQYF
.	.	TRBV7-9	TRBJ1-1	TGTGCCAGCAGCTTAGTAGATGGTCTCCTTATGAACACTGAAGCTTTCTTT	CASSLVDGLLMNTEAFF
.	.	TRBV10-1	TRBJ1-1	TGCGCCAGCAGCCTCCAGCGGAGGTCTGAAGCTTTCTTT	CASSLQRRSEAFF
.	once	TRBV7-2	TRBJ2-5	TGTGCCAGCAGCTTTTCAGGGGCGGGACCACAAGAGACCCAGTACTTC	CASSFSGAGPQETQYF
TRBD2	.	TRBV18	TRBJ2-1	TGTGCCAGCTCACCGCCGGGACTAGCGGGAGGGTACAATGAGCAGTTCTTC	CASSPPGLAGGYNEQFF